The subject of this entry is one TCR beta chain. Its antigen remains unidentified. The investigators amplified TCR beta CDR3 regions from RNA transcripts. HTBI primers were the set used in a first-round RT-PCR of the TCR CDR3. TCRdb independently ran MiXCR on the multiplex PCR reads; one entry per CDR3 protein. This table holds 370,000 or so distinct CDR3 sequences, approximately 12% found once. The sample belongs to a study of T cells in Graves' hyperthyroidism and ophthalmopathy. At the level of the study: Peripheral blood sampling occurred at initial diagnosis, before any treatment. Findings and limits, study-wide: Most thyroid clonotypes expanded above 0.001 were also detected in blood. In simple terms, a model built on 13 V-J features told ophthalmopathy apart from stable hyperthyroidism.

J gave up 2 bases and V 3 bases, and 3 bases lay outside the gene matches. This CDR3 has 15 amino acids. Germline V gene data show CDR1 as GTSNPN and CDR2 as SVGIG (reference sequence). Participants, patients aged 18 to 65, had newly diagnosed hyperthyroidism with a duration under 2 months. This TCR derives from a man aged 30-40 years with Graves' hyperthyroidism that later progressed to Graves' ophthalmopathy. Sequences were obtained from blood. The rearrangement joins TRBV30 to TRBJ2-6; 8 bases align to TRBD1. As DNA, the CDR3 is TGTGCCTGGAGACCGACAGGGGCTGGGGCCAACGTCCTGACTTTC. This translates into CAWRPTGAGANVLTF.